This entry describes one T cell receptor beta chain. These data originate in a study of response to subunit inactivated influenza vaccine. TCRdb reprocessed the RT-PCR reads via MiXCR and lists one record per CDR3 protein. The data contain more than 400,000 distinct CDR3 sequences, 11% of them singletons. This TCR came from a man in his fifties or sixties who received an inactivated influenza vaccine. Source: PBMCs from blood, taken about 6 weeks after vaccination.

The chain's CDR3 is CASSSPSPGTSASDTQYF. In nucleotides, the CDR3 is TGCGCCAGCAGCTCGCCATCTCCCGGGACTAGCGCTTCAGATACGCAGTATTTT. This chain links TRBV5-1 with TRBJ2-3; 10 nucleotides match TRBD2. Germline lookup yields CDR1 SGHRS and CDR2 YFSETQ. V gave up 3 bases and J gave up 4 bases; unmatched junction bases: 14. This CDR3 spans 18 amino acids.